These 26 T cell receptor beta chains originate from one sample sequenced in a study of shared clonotypes between healthy human individuals (dated by TCRdb to 2018 to 2021). Libraries were prepared through the immunoSEQ multiplex PCR assay. The table comes from immuneACCESS by way of TCRdb, which keeps in-frame sequences with V and J called. Part of the clones is missing from these tables; in studies checked, under half for an unresolved V gene and the rest for unknown reasons. Counted in this sample were around 500,000 clones; 79% of them appeared once. The ten top clones hold roughly 12% of the sample. Sequenced: PBMCs. These receptors were taken from a middle-aged woman in good health. Some clones in this sample may be carry-over from other donors' samples.

Concerning this clone itself: Germline and junction disagree at one end, which may indicate a read error. Additional DNA sequences in this sample encode the identical CDR3. This chain connects TRBV10-3 to TRBJ2-7; D possibly corresponds to TRBD2 (6 bases). The CDR3 loop spans 15 amino acids. Looked up from germline, CDR1 is ENHRY and CDR2 is SYGVKD. DNA of the CDR3: TGTGCTATCAGTGAGTCGGGGACTGCGTCTTACGAGCAGTACTTC. Residues: CAISESGTASYEQYF.

J is TRBJ2-7 and V is TRBV7-2; D may be TRBD1 or TRBD2 (6 bases each). CDR1 is SGHTA and CDR2 is FQGNSA in the germline V gene. This CDR3 is 15 amino acids long. Trimming shortened V by 6 bases and J by 6 bases, and 21 bases separated the two germline ends. The CDR3 coding sequence is TGTGCCAGCAGACCCATCGACAGGAGGGTGGGCGAGCAGTACTTC. Its translation is CASRPIDRRVGEQYF.

This chain connects TRBV11-2 to TRBJ2-5; 15 positions match TRBD2. Germline V gene lookup returns CDR1 SGHAT and CDR2 FQNNGV. This CDR3 is built from 17 residues. With 4 bases clipped from V and 2 bases from J, the junction kept 5 bases outside the gene matches. The CDR3 sequence: CASSSNGLAGGQETQYF. Written as DNA, the CDR3 is TGTGCCAGCAGCTCCAATGGACTAGCGGGAGGGCAAGAGACCCAGTACTTC.

With respect to this clone: The sample carries other DNA sequences with the same CDR3. The chain is built from TRBV7-2 and TRBJ2-7, with 8 bases fitting TRBD1. The V and J ends lost 5 bases and 2 bases, in that order; junction bases with no gene match: 5. This CDR3 region has 14 residues. Germline-derived CDR1 and CDR2 are SGHTA and FQGNSA. This chain's CDR3 is CASSPTGGPYEQYF. DNA for the CDR3: TGTGCCAGCAGCCCTACAGGGGGTCCCTACGAGCAGTACTTC.

This chain joins TRBV13 and TRBJ1-5; D perhaps matches TRBD1 (5 bases). The CDR3 has 17 residues. Per germline, CDR1 PRHDT and CDR2 FYEKMQ (reference sequence). Between the trimmed V and J ends, which lost 2 bases and 0 bases, there was a span of 14 bases. The CDR3 sequence: CASSLRGPKDSNQPQHF. The CDR3 nucleotides read TGTGCCAGCAGCTTACGGGGACCGAAAGATAGCAATCAGCCCCAGCATTTT.

The chain combines TRBV6-5 with TRBJ2-2, with 10 bases that match TRBD1. This CDR3 has 15 residues. Germline CDR1 reads MNHEY; CDR2 reads SVGAGI. The ends lost 4 bases at V and 7 bases at J; junction bases unmatched: 6. The CDR3 region has the DNA TGTGCCAGCAGTTCGTCCGGGACAGGGGTCGGGGAGCTGTTTTTT. Its translation: CASSSSGTGVGELFF.

For this clone: Different DNA sequences within this sample yield the same CDR3. The chain recombines TRBV18 with TRBJ2-2, with D unclear. The germline gives CDR1 KGHSH, CDR2 LQKENI. V lost 2 bases to trimming and J lost 2 bases, with 6 bases between them. This CDR3 is 14 amino acids long. Written as DNA, the CDR3 is TGTGCCAGCTCACCAGGGTCTAACACCGGGGAGCTGTTTTTT. The encoded protein is CASSPGSNTGELFF.

J is TRBJ2-3 and V is TRBV7-2, with D tentatively TRBD2 (5 bases). The CDR3 is 14 residues long. Germline-derived CDR1 and CDR2 are SGHTA and FQGNSA. V was trimmed by 6 bases and J by 0 bases, leaving 10 bases between them. The CDR3 sequence is CASRGRVSTDTQYF. DNA for the CDR3: TGTGCCAGCAGAGGGCGGGTCAGCACAGATACGCAGTATTTT. Filled out from reference TRBV7-2 and TRBJ2-3, the complete variable domain reads GAGVSQSPSNKVTEKGKDVELRCDPISGHTALYWYRQSLGQGLEFLIYFQGNSAPDKSGLPSDRFSAERTGGSVSTLTIQRTQQEDSAVYLCASRGRVSTDTQYFGPGTRLTVL.

In DNA, the CDR3 is TGTGCCAGCAGCCCCCCAGGCTATGGCTACACCTTC. Translated, it gives CASSPPGYGYTF. The chain joins TRBV5-4 to TRBJ1-2; D gene ambiguous. The germline V and J ends were trimmed by 4 bases and 4 bases, with 8 bases remaining between them. The germline V gene has CDR1 SGHNT and CDR2 YYREEE (reference sequence). This CDR3 is built from 12 residues.

The V and J genes are TRBV6-5 and TRBJ1-6, with D perhaps TRBD1 (6 bases). V was trimmed by 2 bases and J by 4 bases, leaving 9 bases between them. CDR1 is MNHEY, CDR2 SVGAGI, per germline. The CDR3 loop spans 15 amino acids. CDR3 nucleotides: TGTGCCAGCAGTTACCGGACAGATTATAATTCACCCCTCCACTTT. The encoded protein is CASSYRTDYNSPLHF.

The chain combines TRBV7-2 with TRBJ1-5, with D possibly TRBD1 on 5 matching bases. CDR1 SGHTA and CDR2 FQGNSA come from the germline V gene. The CDR3 length is 12 residues. Trimming removed 3 bases at V and 9 bases at J, with 9 bases between. For the CDR3, the DNA is TGTGCCAGCAGCTTCGCTAGGGGGCCCCAGCATTTT. Translated, it gives CASSFARGPQHF.

This clone was observed a few times. The chain employs TRBV4-3 and TRBJ1-4, with TRBD1 matching over 10 bases. Germline CDR1 reads LGHNA; CDR2 reads YSLEER. CDR3 length: 14 amino acids. V dropped 4 bases and J dropped 7; count of bases not matched to a gene: 3. Here the CDR3 DNA reads TGCGCCAGCAGCCGACAGGGGGCAGGTGAAAAACTGTTTTTT. Translated: CASSRQGAGEKLFF.

The rearrangement joins TRBV18 to TRBJ2-2; 9 bases match TRBD1. The trim removed 6 bases at V and 0 bases at J, leaving 5 bases unmatched. This CDR3 contains 16 residues. Per the germline V gene, CDR1 is KGHSH and CDR2 is LQKENI. The CDR3 sequence: CASSQGQGSNTGELFF. The CDR3 DNA follows: TGTGCCAGCTCTCAAGGACAGGGGTCGAACACCGGGGAGCTGTTTTTT. Full variable domain (remainder filled in from reference TRBV18 and TRBJ2-2): NAGVMQNPRHLVRRRGQEARLRCSPMKGHSHVYWYRQLPEEGLKFMVYLQKENIIDESGMPKERFSAEFPKEGPSILRIQQVVRGDSAAYFCASSQGQGSNTGELFFGEGSRLTVL.

This chain connects TRBV18 to TRBJ2-4; perhaps TRBD2 as D (5 bases). The CDR3 consists of 15 residues. Germline V gene data show CDR1 as KGHSH and CDR2 as LQKENI. V was clipped by 2 bases and J by 9 bases, with 17 bases between them. CDR3 amino acids: CASSPRTYPPGIQYF. CDR3 DNA: TGTGCCAGCTCACCAAGGACTTATCCACCGGGCATTCAGTACTTC.

Details on this clone: The germline gene is not matched at one end of the junction; a read error may be the cause. The chain recombines TRBV7-7 with TRBJ2-5, with D tentatively TRBD2 (6 bases). The V gene's germline CDR1 is SSHAT and CDR2 FNYEAQ (reference sequence). The CDR3 sequence is 13 residues long. As DNA, the CDR3 is TGTGCTAGCAGCTTACCTAGCGAAGAGACCCAGTACTTC. Translating it yields CASSLPSEETQYF.

In DNA form, the CDR3 reads TGTGCCAGCAGTTTAGGTCAGAACTCCTACAATGAGCAGTTCTTC. It is translated as CASSLGQNSYNEQFF. J is TRBJ2-1 and V is TRBV27; D is unresolved. Looked up from germline, CDR1 is MNHEY and CDR2 is SMNVEV (reference sequence). The ends were cut back, 2 bases at V and 0 bases at J, with 8 bases in the middle. The CDR3 runs 15 residues.

This clone was found once. The chain recombines TRBV25-1 with TRBJ1-2, with 12 bases matching TRBD1. The CDR3 runs 16 residues. Trimming removed 5 bases from V and 8 bases from J; junction bases left unmatched: 12. CDR1 and CDR2 from the germline V gene are MGHDK and SYGVNS. For the CDR3, the DNA is TGTGCCAGCAGTTTGGGGACAGGGGGCGCAGTAGGGGGCTACACCTTC. This encodes CASSLGTGGAVGGYTF.

The chain couples TRBV30 to TRBJ2-7, with TRBD1 matching over 7 bases. CDR1 is GTSNPN, CDR2 SVGIG, per germline (reference sequence). J lost 5 bases, V lost 0 bases, and 7 bases had no gene match. This CDR3 contains 14 residues. CDR3: CAWSVGQGVHEQYF. The CDR3 region has the DNA TGTGCCTGGAGTGTGGGTCAGGGGGTCCACGAGCAGTACTTC.

A remark on this clone: A read error may account for a junction end that differs from germline. The chain joins TRBV29-1 to TRBJ2-7, with 11 bases matching TRBD2. CDR3 length equals 14 residues. Germline CDR1 SQVTM, CDR2 ANQGSEA. The CDR3 bases are TGCAGCGTTGTTCCTAGCGGGAGGCCGAACGAGCGGTACTTC. Its translation is CSVVPSGRPNERYF.

This clone has at least ten counts. The rearrangement joins TRBV28 to TRBJ2-7; 12 bases match TRBD2. This CDR3 has 18 amino acids. V dropped 5 bases and J dropped 5; count of bases not matched to a gene: 16. CDR1 is MDHEN, CDR2 SYDVKM, per germline. This CDR3 reads CASSLRPSGRGRHNEQYF. DNA for the CDR3: TGTGCCAGCAGTCTTCGACCTAGCGGGAGGGGACGACATAACGAGCAGTACTTC.

The genes are TRBV29-1 and TRBJ2-7; a possible D gene is TRBD2 (7 bases). CDR1 and CDR2 from the germline V gene are SQVTM and ANQGSEA. This CDR3 is built from 14 residues. Between the trimmed V and J ends, which lost 8 bases and 5 bases, there was a span of 22 bases. The chain's CDR3 is CSTHTGGPVDEQYF. CDR3 DNA sequence: TGCAGCACCCATACGGGGGGCCCCGTGGACGAGCAGTACTTC.

The DNA for the CDR3 is TGTGCCAGCAATGGACAAGTCGGATACGAGCAGTACTTC. Protein: CASNGQVGYEQYF. J is TRBJ2-7 and V is TRBV2; D is possibly TRBD1 (5 bases). Trimming pared 7 bases from V and 4 bases from J, leaving 14 bases between. Per the germline V gene, CDR1 is SNHLY and CDR2 is FYNNEI. This CDR3 region has 13 residues.

This clone was seen just once. Other DNA sequences in the same sample also yield this CDR3. V is TRBV11-2 and J is TRBJ1-1; no definite D call. The CDR3 runs to 13 residues. The V gene lost 0 bases and the J gene lost 4 bases, with 6 bases spanning the gap. The V gene's germline CDR1 is SGHAT and CDR2 FQNNGV. The DNA for the CDR3 is TGTGCCAGCAGCTTAGATCGGGGCACTGAAGCTTTCTTT. It codes for CASSLDRGTEAFF.

The rearrangement links TRBV7-3 to TRBJ2-2, with 10 nucleotides matching TRBD2. Trimming at V came to 0 bases and at J to 6 bases, leaving 7 bases not matched to a gene. CDR3 length: 17 amino acids. Looked up from germline, CDR1 is SGHTA and CDR2 is FQGTGA. This chain's CDR3 is CASSLTVVAGGSGELFF. CDR3 in DNA: TGTGCCAGCAGCTTAACTGTGGTAGCGGGAGGATCCGGGGAGCTGTTTTTT.

J is TRBJ2-2 and V is TRBV2, with 8 bases lining up with TRBD2. This CDR3 has 15 residues. The germline CDR1 and CDR2 sequences are SNHLY and FYNNEI. The trim removed 8 bases at V and 6 bases at J, leaving 11 bases unmatched. The CDR3 sequence: CASGMLAGLAGELFF. CDR3 bases: TGTGCCAGCGGGATGTTAGCGGGATTGGCCGGGGAGCTGTTTTTT.

The chain joins TRBV6-5 to TRBJ1-6; D is undetermined. The CDR3 spans 13 residues. The germline gives CDR1 MNHEY, CDR2 SVGAGI. V was clipped by 2 bases and J by 10 bases, with 9 bases between them. This CDR3 is CASSYREDSPLHF. CDR3 nucleotide sequence: TGTGCCAGCAGTTACAGGGAGGACTCACCCCTCCACTTT.